One and the same sample provided the 26 T cell receptor beta chains below, sequenced in a study of glioma-infiltrating T cells after dendritic cell vaccination (dated by TCRdb to 2016 to 2018). Library generation was performed with the immunoSEQ multiplex PCR assay. This is the immuneACCESS table as TCRdb keeps it, with only in-frame sequences that have V and J called. A part of the clones is gone; compared with another copy, unresolved V genes explain less than half, and the rest is unexplained. The sample includes 98,000 or so clones, with approximately 80% observed a single time. 5.4% of the sample belongs to the ten largest clones. The time point label here, explained by the study, means: after dendritic cell vaccination, including at tumor progression/relapse. This material consisted of blood, taken after dendritic cell vaccination. The source is a human donor with glioblastoma.

The J gene is TRBJ2-7, the V gene TRBV27; 9 bases map to TRBD2. The CDR3 loop spans 14 amino acids. Trimming cost V 6 bases and J 4 bases; bases outside gene matches: 7. Germline values: CDR1 MNHEY, CDR2 SMNVEV (reference sequence). CDR3 residues: CASRPSGKEYEQYF. In DNA, the CDR3 is TGTGCCAGCAGACCTAGCGGGAAGGAATACGAGCAGTACTTC.

This clone was found once. The chain carries TRBV27 and TRBJ1-1; D unclear. The length of the CDR3 is 12 residues. The germline V and J ends were trimmed by 3 bases and 4 bases, with 6 bases remaining between them. Germline lookup yields CDR1 MNHEY and CDR2 SMNVEV (reference sequence). The CDR3 nucleotides read TGTGCCAGCAGTTTTTACGGCACTGAAGCTTTCTTT. Amino acid sequence: CASSFYGTEAFF.

The chain employs TRBV30 and TRBJ2-4, with D possibly being TRBD2 (5 bases). The CDR3 length is 13 residues. The V end was cut by 2 bases, the J end by 6 bases, with 11 bases between. Germline V gene lookup returns CDR1 GTSNPN and CDR2 SVGIG (reference sequence). The CDR3 loop reads CAWSRNEGNIQYF. The CDR3 DNA sequence: TGTGCCTGGAGTCGAAACGAGGGAAACATTCAGTACTTC.

This sequence joins TRBV30 and TRBJ1-1, with 7 bases matching TRBD1. The J segment lost 4 bases and the V segment lost 1 base, leaving 6 bases of the junction unmatched. The CDR3 covers 14 residues. The germline V gene encodes CDR1 GTSNPN and CDR2 SVGIG (reference sequence). The chain's CDR3 is CAWSALQGTTEAFF. CDR3 bases: TGTGCCTGGAGTGCTTTACAGGGGACCACTGAAGCTTTCTTT.

This chain uses TRBV2 with TRBJ2-1; D is ambiguous. V was shortened by 7 bases and J by 0 bases, with 10 bases between the two germline ends. The CDR3 is made up of 14 amino acids. Germline V CDR1 and CDR2: SNHLY, FYNNEI. The CDR3 DNA reads TGTGCCAGCACGGCGGAGATCTCCTACAATGAGCAGTTCTTC. Encoded protein: CASTAEISYNEQFF.

V is TRBV11-1 and J is TRBJ2-7, with D unresolved. The V gene's germline CDR1 is SGHAT and CDR2 FQDESV (reference sequence). V was clipped by 3 bases and J by 5 bases, with 14 bases between them. This CDR3 has 14 amino acids. CDR3 region: CASSLIRYEDEQYF. The CDR3 coding sequence is TGTGCCAGCAGCTTGATTAGGTACGAGGACGAGCAGTACTTC.

Only a few counts were recorded for this clone. V gene TRBV9 combines with J gene TRBJ2-3; 8 bases are a match to TRBD2. The CDR3 has 14 residues. J gave up 7 bases and V 3 bases, and 7 bases lay outside the gene matches. Per the germline V gene, CDR1 is SGDLS and CDR2 is YYNGEE. The CDR3 spells CASSGTSTHNTQYF. CDR3 nucleotide sequence: TGTGCCAGCAGCGGGACTAGCACTCATAATACGCAGTATTTT.

This chain joins TRBV28 and TRBJ1-2; tentatively, D is TRBD1 (6 bases). Trimming removed 2 bases at V and 5 bases at J, with 9 bases between. Germline V lookup: CDR1 MDHEN, CDR2 SYDVKM. The CDR3 extends over 13 amino acids. Here the CDR3 reads CASSLTGKYGYTF. CDR3 sequence (DNA): TGTGCCAGCAGTTTAACAGGGAAATATGGCTACACCTTC.

V gene TRBV6-1 combines with J gene TRBJ2-1, with 10 nucleotides matching TRBD1. This CDR3 spans 15 amino acids. CDR1 is MNHNS, CDR2 SASEGT, per germline. With 7 bases clipped from V and 7 bases from J, the junction kept 10 bases outside the gene matches. The CDR3 sequence: CASNPNSDRGNEQFF. The CDR3 region has the DNA TGTGCCAGCAATCCCAACTCGGACAGGGGGAATGAGCAGTTCTTC.

The chain uses TRBV4-1 and TRBJ2-2; 7 bases agree with TRBD2. Germline CDR1 reads MGHRA; CDR2 reads YSYEKL. This CDR3 spans 14 amino acids. V shed 5 bases and J 4 bases; nucleotides not matched to a gene: 4. The CDR3 reads CASSFSGFTGELFF. In DNA form, the CDR3 reads TGCGCCAGCAGCTTTAGCGGGTTCACCGGGGAGCTGTTTTTT.

The rearrangement uses TRBV19 and TRBJ1-1; the D is unclear. CDR3 length equals 14 residues. In germline, CDR1 is LNHDA, CDR2 SQIVND (reference sequence). The V end lost 1 base, the J end lost 2 bases, and 8 bases lay between the germline ends. The CDR3 DNA reads TGTGCCAGTAGTATAGTAACAGTTAACACTGAAGCTTTCTTT. This codes for CASSIVTVNTEAFF.

This clone was seen a handful of times. The chain joins TRBV15 to TRBJ2-7; a possible D gene is TRBD2 (6 bases). Germline V gene sequence: CDR1 LNHNV, CDR2 YYDKDF (reference sequence). The CDR3 runs to 13 residues. Trimming pared 0 bases from V and 7 bases from J, leaving 10 bases between. The CDR3 nucleotides are TGTGCCACCAGCAGAGATCGGAGGGAGGAGCAGTACTTC. It translates to CATSRDRREEQYF.

V and J are TRBV21-1 and TRBJ2-1; the table gives TRBD1 as D, unverified against the DNA. TRBV21-1 is a documented pseudogene. The CDR3 is 13 amino acids. In DNA, the CDR3 is TGTGCCAGCACCCGGACAGGTTGGTATGAGCAGTTCTTC. Amino acid sequence: CASTRTGWYEQFF.

The CDR3 DNA reads as TGTGCCAGCAGTTACTCAACGGGAGGCTACACCTTC. Translating it yields CASSYSTGGYTF. V usage is TRBV6-5 and J usage is TRBJ1-2, with no clear D. The germline CDR1 and CDR2 sequences are MNHEY and SVGAGI. V was shortened by 0 bases and J by 8 bases, with 7 bases between the two germline ends. The CDR3 covers 12 residues.

The chain couples TRBV6-6 to TRBJ2-3; 9 bases align to TRBD2. From germline, CDR1 is MNHNY and CDR2 SVGAGI (reference sequence). This CDR3 region has 16 residues. Trimming removed 6 bases from V and 0 bases from J; junction bases left unmatched: 7. This chain's CDR3 is CASRGPSGTSTDTQYF. As DNA, the CDR3 is TGTGCCAGCAGGGGACCTAGCGGGACTAGCACAGATACGCAGTATTTT.

This chain joins TRBV2 and TRBJ2-2; 7 bases agree with TRBD1. Germline V lookup: CDR1 SNHLY, CDR2 FYNNEI. This CDR3 is built from 14 residues. The J segment lost 5 bases and the V segment lost 2 bases, leaving 2 bases of the junction unmatched. The DNA of the CDR3 is TGTGCCAGCAGTGAAAGGGGGCCGACCGGGGAGCTGTTTTTT. This sequence encodes CASSERGPTGELFF.

V and J are TRBV2 and TRBJ1-2, with D maybe TRBD1 (6 bases). Germline V gives CDR1 SNHLY, CDR2 FYNNEI. This CDR3 region has 12 residues. V was cut by 2 bases and J by 5 bases, with 6 bases left in between. The CDR3 DNA is TGTGCCAGCAGTGAACAGGGGTATGGCTACACCTTC. Translated, it gives CASSEQGYGYTF. Variable domain in full (rest from reference TRBV2 and TRBJ1-2): EPEVTQTPSHQVTQMGQEVILRCVPISNHLYFYWYRQILGQKVEFLVSFYNNEISEKSEIFDDQFSVERPDGSNFTLKIRSTKLEDSAMYFCASSEQGYGYTFGSGTRLTVV.

The chain joins TRBV25-1 to TRBJ2-1, with D perhaps TRBD2 (7 bases). This CDR3 has 17 amino acids. The V end was cut by 6 bases, the J end by 7 bases, with 25 bases between. Germline CDR1 is MGHDK and CDR2 is SYGVNS. CDR3: CASRTASSGGPGNEQFF. Written as DNA, the CDR3 is TGTGCCAGCAGAACCGCCTCCTCGGGGGGCCCTGGGAATGAGCAGTTCTTC.

V and J are TRBV7-2 and TRBJ2-1; D call uncertain. From germline, CDR1 is SGHTA and CDR2 FQGNSA. Trimming left V 1 base short and J 4 bases short, with 11 bases between. The CDR3 consists of 15 residues. In DNA, the CDR3 is TGTGCCAGCAGCTTAGTTGGAACAGATTACAATGAGCAGTTCTTC. Protein: CASSLVGTDYNEQFF.

The genes are TRBV5-6 and TRBJ2-2; 10 nucleotides match TRBD1. J lost 5 bases, V lost 4 bases, and 8 bases had no gene match. The germline gives CDR1 SGHDT, CDR2 YYEEEE. CDR3 length equals 16 residues. CDR3 sequence reads: CASSPEGTGVTGELFF. Here the CDR3 DNA reads TGTGCCAGCAGCCCAGAAGGGACAGGGGTGACCGGGGAGCTGTTTTTT.

J is TRBJ1-1 and V is TRBV10-2; D not resolved. Germline V gene data show CDR1 as WSHSY and CDR2 as SAAADI. The CDR3 is 13 amino acids. The CDR3 sequence is CGAADPTNTEAFF. CDR3 coding DNA: TGCGGGGCAGCCGATCCTACGAACACTGAAGCTTTCTTT.

The chain couples TRBV27 to TRBJ2-7, with D tentatively TRBD1 (5 bases). The CDR3 totals 14 residues. Germline loops: CDR1 MNHEY, CDR2 SMNVEV (reference sequence). V lost 5 bases and J 2 bases, leaving 13 bases between the germline ends. The CDR3 DNA is TGTGCCAGCAGTAACCAGGGTCAGGCCTACGAGCAGTACTTC. This gives the protein CASSNQGQAYEQYF.

V usage is TRBV11-3 and J usage is TRBJ2-2; 8 bases fit TRBD1. This CDR3 is 14 amino acids long. From germline, CDR1 is SGHNT and CDR2 YENEEA. V was clipped by 4 bases and J by 5 bases; unmatched bases: 3. In nucleotides, the CDR3 is TGTGCCAGCAGCTACCACAGGGGGACCGGGGAGCTGTTTTTT. It yields the protein CASSYHRGTGELFF.

The chain recombines TRBV5-1 with TRBJ1-1; TRBD1 aligns across 8 bases. Unmatched junction bases numbered 8, after V lost 6 bases and J lost 4 bases. Germline V gene sequence: CDR1 SGHRS, CDR2 YFSETQ. The CDR3 length is 14 residues. In DNA form, the CDR3 reads TGCGCCAGCACCCCGCCAGGGGGCGGCACTGAAGCTTTCTTT. It encodes CASTPPGGGTEAFF.

The chain couples TRBV5-1 to TRBJ1-4; 7 bases map to TRBD1. The CDR3 runs to 14 residues. V dropped 2 bases and J dropped 4; count of bases not matched to a gene: 2. Germline-derived CDR1 and CDR2 are SGHRS and YFSETQ. The CDR3 spells CASSFRDSNEKLFF. DNA for the CDR3: TGCGCCAGCAGCTTCCGGGACAGTAATGAAAAACTGTTTTTT. Filled out from reference TRBV5-1 and TRBJ1-4, the complete variable domain reads KAGVTQTPRYLIKTRGQQVTLSCSPISGHRSVSWYQQTPGQGLQFLFEYFSETQRNKGNFPGRFSGRQFSNSRSEMNVSTLELGDSALYLCASSFRDSNEKLFFGSGTQLSVL.

This clone was detected once. V gene TRBV5-1 combines with J gene TRBJ1-1; 7 bases are a match to TRBD1. Trimming took 5 bases from V and 2 from J; bases not matched to a gene: 12. The CDR3 is made up of 16 amino acids. Germline CDR1 is SGHRS and CDR2 is YFSETQ. The CDR3: CASSNDRVALNTEAFF. The CDR3 coding sequence is TGCGCCAGCAGTAACGACAGGGTGGCCCTCAACACTGAAGCTTTCTTT.